The sequence of this T cell receptor (beta chain) was determined in a study of T cell responses to AZD1222 COVID-19 vaccine. General study points: At 160-218 and 743-854, vaccine-associated CD4 TCRs were dominant, and they spanned spike. Donors were largely white British and mainly female; clonal diversity was possibly underestimated. Variant regions that are unmutated are reportedly the target of nearly half of spike-specific TCRs.

TCRdb's copy holds only in-frame clones and misses some; the assay was immunoSEQ multiplex PCR. The sample carries 150,000 to 250,000 clones, approximately 91% recorded once. Deletions cut 6 bases from V and 0 bases from J, with 6 bases between. Germline V gives CDR1 MNHEY, CDR2 SVGEGT. The CDR3 is 13 residues long. Investigators merged groups given second doses at roughly 4 or roughly 12 weeks. About this clone: Its antigen remains unidentified.

This chain uses TRBV6-2 or TRBV6-3 with TRBJ1-5; D is undetermined. The sample in question was peripheral blood, obtained 28 days after the second AZD1222 dose. This receptor was obtained from an adult who received the AZD1222 COVID-19 vaccine. CDR3 sequence (DNA): TGTGCCAGCAGCGTCTATAGCAATCAGCCCCAGCATTTT. Its protein is CASSVYSNQPQHF.